The entry below gives a single TCR beta chain sequence along with its context. Its antigen is currently unknown. This entry comes from a study of cytomegalovirus exposure and HLA in healthy donors. General observations from the study: Within an earlier analysis, most TCR beta V segments proved productive either about 90% or about 30% of the time.

Primers: 60 Vbeta forward and 13 Jbeta reverse. TCRdb keeps only in-frame clones here, not all; method: immunoSEQ multiplex PCR. The sample lists 160,000 or so clones, 60% to 80% seen once, with approximately 2.5% in the top ten. The V segment lost 0 bases and the J segment 6 bases; nucleotides outside the gene matches: 5. The CDR3 consists of 15 residues. The germline V gene encodes CDR1 SGHTA and CDR2 FQGNSA. The chain links TRBV7-2 to TRBJ1-2, with 9 bases fitting TRBD1. Input material: PBMCs. The TCR sequence derives from a man aged 55 to 70 in good health and CMV-seronegative. The CDR3 here is CASSLAGTGNDGYTF. In DNA, the CDR3 is TGTGCCAGCAGCTTAGCCGGGACAGGGAATGATGGCTACACCTTC. Full variable domain (missing parts from reference TRBV7-2 and TRBJ1-2): GAGVSQSPSNKVTEKGKDVELRCDPISGHTALYWYRQSLGQGLEFLIYFQGNSAPDKSGLPSDRFSAERTGGSVSTLTIQRTQQEDSAVYLCASSLAGTGNDGYTFGSGTRLTVV.